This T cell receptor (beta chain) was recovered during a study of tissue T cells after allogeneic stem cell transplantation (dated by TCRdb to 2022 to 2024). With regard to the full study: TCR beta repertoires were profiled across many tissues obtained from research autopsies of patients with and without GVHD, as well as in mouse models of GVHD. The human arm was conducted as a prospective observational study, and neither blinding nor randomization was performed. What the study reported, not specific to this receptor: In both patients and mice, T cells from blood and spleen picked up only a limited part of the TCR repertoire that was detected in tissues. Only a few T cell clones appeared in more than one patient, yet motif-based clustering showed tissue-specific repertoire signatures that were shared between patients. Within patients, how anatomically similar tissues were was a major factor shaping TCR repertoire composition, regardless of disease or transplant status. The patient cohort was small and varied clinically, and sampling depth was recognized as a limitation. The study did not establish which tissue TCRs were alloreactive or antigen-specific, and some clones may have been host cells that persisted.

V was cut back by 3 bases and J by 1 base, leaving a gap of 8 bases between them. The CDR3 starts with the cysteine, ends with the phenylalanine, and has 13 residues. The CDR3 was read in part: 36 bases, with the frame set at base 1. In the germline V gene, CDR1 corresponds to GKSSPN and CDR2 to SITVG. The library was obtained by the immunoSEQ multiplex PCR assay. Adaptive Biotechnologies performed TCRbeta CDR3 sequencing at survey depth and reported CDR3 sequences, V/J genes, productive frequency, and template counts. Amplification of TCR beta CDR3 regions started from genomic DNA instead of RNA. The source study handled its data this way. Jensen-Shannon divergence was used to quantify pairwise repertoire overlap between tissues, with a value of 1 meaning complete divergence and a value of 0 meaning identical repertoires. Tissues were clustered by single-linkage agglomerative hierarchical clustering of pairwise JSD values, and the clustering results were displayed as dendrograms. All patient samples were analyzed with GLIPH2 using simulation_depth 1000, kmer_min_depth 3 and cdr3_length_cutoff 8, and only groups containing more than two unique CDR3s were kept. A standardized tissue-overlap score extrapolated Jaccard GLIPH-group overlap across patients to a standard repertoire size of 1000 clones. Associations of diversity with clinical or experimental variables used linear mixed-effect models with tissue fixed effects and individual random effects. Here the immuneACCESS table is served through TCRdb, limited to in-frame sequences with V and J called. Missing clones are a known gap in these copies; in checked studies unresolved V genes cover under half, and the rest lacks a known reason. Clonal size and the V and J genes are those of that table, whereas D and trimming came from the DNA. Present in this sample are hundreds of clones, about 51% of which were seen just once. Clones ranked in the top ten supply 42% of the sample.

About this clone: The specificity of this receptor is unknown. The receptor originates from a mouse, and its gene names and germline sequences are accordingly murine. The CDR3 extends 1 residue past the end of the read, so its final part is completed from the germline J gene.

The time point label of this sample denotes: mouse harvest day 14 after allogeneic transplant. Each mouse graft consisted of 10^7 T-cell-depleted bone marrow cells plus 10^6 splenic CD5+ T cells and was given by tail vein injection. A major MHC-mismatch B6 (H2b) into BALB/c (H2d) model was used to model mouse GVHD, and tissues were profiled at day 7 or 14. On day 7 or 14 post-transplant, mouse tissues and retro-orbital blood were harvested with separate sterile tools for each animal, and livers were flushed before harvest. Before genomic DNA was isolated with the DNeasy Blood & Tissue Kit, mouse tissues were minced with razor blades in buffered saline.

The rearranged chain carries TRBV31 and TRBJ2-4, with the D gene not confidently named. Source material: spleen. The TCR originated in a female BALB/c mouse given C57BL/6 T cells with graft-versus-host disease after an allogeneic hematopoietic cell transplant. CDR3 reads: CAWRGNGQNTLYF. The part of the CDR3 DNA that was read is TGTGCCTGGAGAGGGAATGGTCAAAACACCTTGTAC.